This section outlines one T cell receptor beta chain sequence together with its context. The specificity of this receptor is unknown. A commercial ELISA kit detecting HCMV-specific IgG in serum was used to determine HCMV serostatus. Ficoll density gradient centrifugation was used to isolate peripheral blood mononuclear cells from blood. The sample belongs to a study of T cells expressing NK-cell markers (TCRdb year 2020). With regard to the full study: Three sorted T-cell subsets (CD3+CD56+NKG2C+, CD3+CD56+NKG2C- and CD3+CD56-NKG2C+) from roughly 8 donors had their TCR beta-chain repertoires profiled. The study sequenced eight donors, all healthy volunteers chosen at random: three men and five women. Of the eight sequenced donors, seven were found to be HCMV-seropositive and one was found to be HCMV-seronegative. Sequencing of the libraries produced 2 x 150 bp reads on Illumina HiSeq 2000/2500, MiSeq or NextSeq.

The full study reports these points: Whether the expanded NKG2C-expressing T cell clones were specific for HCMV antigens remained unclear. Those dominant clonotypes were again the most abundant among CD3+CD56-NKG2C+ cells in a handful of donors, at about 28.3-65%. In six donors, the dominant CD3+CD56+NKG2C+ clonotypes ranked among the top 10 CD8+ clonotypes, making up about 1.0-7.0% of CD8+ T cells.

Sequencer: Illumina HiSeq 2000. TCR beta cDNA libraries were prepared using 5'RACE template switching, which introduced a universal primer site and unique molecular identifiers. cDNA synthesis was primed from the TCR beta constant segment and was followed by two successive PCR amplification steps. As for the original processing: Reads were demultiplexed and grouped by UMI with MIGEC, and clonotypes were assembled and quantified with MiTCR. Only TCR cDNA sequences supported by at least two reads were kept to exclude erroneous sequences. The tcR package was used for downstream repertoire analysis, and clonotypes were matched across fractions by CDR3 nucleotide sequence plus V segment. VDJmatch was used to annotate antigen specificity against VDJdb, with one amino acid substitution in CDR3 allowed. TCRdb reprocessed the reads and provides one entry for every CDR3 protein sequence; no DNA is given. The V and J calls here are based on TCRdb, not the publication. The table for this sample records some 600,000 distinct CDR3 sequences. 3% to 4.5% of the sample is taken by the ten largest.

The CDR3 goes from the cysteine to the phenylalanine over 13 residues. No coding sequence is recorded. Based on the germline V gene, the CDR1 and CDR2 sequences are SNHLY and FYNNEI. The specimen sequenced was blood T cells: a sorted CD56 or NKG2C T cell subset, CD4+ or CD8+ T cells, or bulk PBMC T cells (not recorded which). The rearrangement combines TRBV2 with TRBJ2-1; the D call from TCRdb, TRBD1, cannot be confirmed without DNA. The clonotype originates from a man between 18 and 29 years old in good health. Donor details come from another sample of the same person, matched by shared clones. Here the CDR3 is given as CASKVTGQLEQFF.